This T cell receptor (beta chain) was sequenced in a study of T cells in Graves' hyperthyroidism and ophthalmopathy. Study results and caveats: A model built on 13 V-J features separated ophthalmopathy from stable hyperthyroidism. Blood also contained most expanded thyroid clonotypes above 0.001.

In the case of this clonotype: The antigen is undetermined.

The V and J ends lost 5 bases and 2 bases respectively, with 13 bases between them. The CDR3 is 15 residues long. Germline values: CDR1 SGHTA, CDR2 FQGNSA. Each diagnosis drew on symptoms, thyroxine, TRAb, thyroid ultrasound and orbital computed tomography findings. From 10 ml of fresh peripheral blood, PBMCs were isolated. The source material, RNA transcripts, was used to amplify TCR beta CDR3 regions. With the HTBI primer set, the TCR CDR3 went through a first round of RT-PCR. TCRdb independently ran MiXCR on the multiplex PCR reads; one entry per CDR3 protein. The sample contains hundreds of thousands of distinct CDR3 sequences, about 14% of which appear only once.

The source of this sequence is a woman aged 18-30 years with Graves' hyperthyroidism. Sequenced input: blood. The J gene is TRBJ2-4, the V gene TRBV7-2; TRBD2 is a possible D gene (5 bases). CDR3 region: CASSRPGSSKNIQYF. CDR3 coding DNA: TGTGCCAGCAGCCGCCCGGGGTCGTCCAAAAACATTCAGTACTTC.